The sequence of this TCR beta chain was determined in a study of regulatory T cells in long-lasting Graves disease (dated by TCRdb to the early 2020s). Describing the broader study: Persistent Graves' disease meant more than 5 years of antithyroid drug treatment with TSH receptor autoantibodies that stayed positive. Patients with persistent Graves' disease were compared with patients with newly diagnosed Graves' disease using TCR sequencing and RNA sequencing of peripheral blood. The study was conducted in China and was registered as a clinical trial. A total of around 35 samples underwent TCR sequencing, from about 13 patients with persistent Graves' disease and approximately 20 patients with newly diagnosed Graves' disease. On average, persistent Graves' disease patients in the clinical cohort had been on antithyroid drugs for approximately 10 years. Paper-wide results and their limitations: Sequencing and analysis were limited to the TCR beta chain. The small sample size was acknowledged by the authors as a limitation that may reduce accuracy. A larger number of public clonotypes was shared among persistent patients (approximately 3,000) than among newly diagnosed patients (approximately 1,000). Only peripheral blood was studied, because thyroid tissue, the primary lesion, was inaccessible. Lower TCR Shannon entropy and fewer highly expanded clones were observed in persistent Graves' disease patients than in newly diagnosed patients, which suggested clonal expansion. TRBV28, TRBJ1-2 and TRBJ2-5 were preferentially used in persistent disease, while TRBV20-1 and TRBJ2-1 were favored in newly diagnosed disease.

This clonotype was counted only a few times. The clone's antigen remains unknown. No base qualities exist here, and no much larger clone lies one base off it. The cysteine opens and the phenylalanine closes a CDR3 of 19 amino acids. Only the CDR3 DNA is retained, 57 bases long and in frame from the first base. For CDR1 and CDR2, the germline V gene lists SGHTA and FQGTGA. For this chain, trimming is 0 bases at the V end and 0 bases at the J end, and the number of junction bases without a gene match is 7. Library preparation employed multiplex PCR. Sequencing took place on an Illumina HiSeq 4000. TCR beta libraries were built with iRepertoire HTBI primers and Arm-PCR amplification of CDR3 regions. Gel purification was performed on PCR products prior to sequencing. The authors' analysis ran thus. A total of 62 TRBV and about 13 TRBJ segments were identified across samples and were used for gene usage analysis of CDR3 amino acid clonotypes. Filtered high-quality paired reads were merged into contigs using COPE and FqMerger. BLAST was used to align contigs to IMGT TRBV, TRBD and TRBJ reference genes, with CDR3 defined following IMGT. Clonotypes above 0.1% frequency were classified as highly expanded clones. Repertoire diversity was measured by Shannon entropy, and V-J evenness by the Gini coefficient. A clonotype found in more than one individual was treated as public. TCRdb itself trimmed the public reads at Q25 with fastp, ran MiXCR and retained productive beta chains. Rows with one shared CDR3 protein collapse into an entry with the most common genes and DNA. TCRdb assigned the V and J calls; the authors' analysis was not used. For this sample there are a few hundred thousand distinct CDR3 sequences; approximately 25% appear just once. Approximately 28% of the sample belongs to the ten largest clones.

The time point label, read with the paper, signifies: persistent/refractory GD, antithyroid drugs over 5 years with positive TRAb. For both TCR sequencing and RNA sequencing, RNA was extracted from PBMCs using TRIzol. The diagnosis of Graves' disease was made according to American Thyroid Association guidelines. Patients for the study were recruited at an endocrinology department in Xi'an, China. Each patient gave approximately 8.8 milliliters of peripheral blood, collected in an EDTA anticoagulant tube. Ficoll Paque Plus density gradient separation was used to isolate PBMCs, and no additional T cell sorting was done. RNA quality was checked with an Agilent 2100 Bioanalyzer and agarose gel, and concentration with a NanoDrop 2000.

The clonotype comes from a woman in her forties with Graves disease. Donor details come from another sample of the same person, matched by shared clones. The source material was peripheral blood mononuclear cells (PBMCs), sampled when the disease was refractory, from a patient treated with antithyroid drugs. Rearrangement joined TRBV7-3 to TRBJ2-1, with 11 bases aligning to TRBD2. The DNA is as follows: TGTGCCAGCAGCTTAACCCCCCTCGGGACTAGCGGCTCCTACAATGAGCAGTTCTTC. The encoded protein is CASSLTPLGTSGSYNEQFF.